This entry lists 9 T cell receptor beta chains sequenced from one sample in a study of T-cell memory formation after mild COVID-19. TCRdb re-derived calls from the 5' RACE reads in MiXCR, one entry per CDR3 protein. The top ten clones hold about an eighth of a sample with 200,000 to 250,000 distinct CDR3 sequences, around 27% of them seen once. Sequences were obtained from PBMCs or a T cell subset sorted from them (not recorded which). The source of these receptors is an adult woman who had mild COVID-19 (a few samples of this study predate the infection). Cell type and time point are not known.

The rearrangement links TRBV19 to TRBJ2-1; tentatively, D is TRBD2 (5 bases). The CDR3 is 13 residues long. Germline CDR1 LNHDA, CDR2 SQIVND (reference sequence). With 4 bases removed from V and 5 bases from J, the gap between germline ends came to 9 bases. CDR3 nucleotide sequence: TGTGCCAGTAGTAACCCGGGGAACAATGAGCAGTTCTTC. Amino acids: CASSNPGNNEQFF.

This clonotype showed up just a few times. The chain combines TRBV5-1 with TRBJ2-1; D is unresolved. V was pared by 2 bases and J by 4 bases, with 4 bases between. The germline V gene has CDR1 SGHRS and CDR2 YFSETQ. The CDR3 length is 12 residues. CDR3 nucleotide sequence: TGCGCCAGCAGCTTTGGGTACAATGAGCAGTTCTTC. This codes for CASSFGYNEQFF.

The chain links TRBV7-6 to TRBJ2-1, with unresolved D. This CDR3 spans 15 amino acids. Trimming removed 2 bases at V and 8 bases at J, with 16 bases between. Per germline, CDR1 SGHVS and CDR2 FNYEAQ. The chain's CDR3 is CASSLLVPALDEQFF. The CDR3, as DNA: TGTGCCAGCAGCTTACTAGTCCCAGCATTGGATGAGCAGTTCTTC.

V usage is TRBV6-2 or TRBV6-3 and J usage is TRBJ2-7, with a possible D match to TRBD2 (6 bases). Germline V gene sequence: CDR1 MNHEY, CDR2 SVGEGT. This CDR3 has 15 residues. Deletions cut 2 bases from V and 3 bases from J, with 14 bases between. The CDR3 coding sequence is TGTGCCAGCAGTTACGGAAAGGGACTTTTCTACGAGCAGTACTTC. It translates to CASSYGKGLFYEQYF.

The chain has TRBV7-8 and TRBJ1-4, with TRBD1 matching 7 bases. Germline CDR1 reads SGHVS; CDR2 reads FQNEAQ. The ends lost 3 bases at V and 7 bases at J; junction bases unmatched: 8. The CDR3 runs 15 residues. The CDR3 DNA follows: TGTGCCAGCAGCTTCTCAGGGGGGCTCGGTGAAAAACTGTTTTTT. This gives the protein CASSFSGGLGEKLFF.

The rearrangement links TRBV29-1 to TRBJ1-5; D is possibly TRBD1 (5 bases). CDR3 length equals 13 residues. Germline V gene lookup returns CDR1 SQVTM and CDR2 ANQGSEA. The germline V and J ends were trimmed by 7 bases and 2 bases, with 12 bases remaining between them. CDR3 coding DNA: TGCAGCGCCCAGGGAGGGGGCAATCAGCCCCAGCATTTT. Translated: CSAQGGGNQPQHF.

In regard to this clonotype: Sequence at one end of the junction differs from germline and may be a read error. The V call is TRBV7-2, the J call TRBJ1-1; D remains unclear. The CDR3 sequence is 12 residues long. Germline V gene data show CDR1 as SGHTA and CDR2 as FQGNSA. Here the CDR3 DNA reads TGTGCCAGCAGCGTAGCTATAACTGAAGCTTTCTTT. This encodes CASSVAITEAFF.

This CDR3 reads CASSIGHVPHTDTQYF. The CDR3 DNA reads as TGTGCCAGCAGCATAGGACACGTACCCCACACAGATACGCAGTATTTT. The V gene is TRBV7-3, the J gene TRBJ2-3; possible D gene TRBD1, 5 bases. CDR3 length: 16 amino acids. Looked up from germline, CDR1 is SGHTA and CDR2 is FQGTGA. V lost 5 bases and J 2 bases, leaving 17 bases between the germline ends.

This clonotype showed up many times. This chain joins TRBV7-9 and TRBJ2-1; D assignment may be TRBD1 or TRBD2 (5 bases each). Per the germline V gene, CDR1 is SEHNR and CDR2 is FQNEAQ (reference sequence). The CDR3 is made up of 20 amino acids. V gave up 4 bases and J gave up 1 base, with 26 bases separating them. DNA for the CDR3: TGTGCCAGCAGCTACTCACGACAGAGCACCGGGGTGGGATCCTACAATGAGCAGTTCTTC. Encoded protein: CASSYSRQSTGVGSYNEQFF.